The clone carrying this TCR beta chain was detected ten times or more. The source of the sample is a study of HIV-infected patients and healthy controls. The V and J ends lost 2 bases and 4 bases respectively, with 12 bases between them. Germline-derived CDR1 and CDR2 are MNHEY and SVGAGI. This CDR3 region has 15 residues. cDNA was made from 400 to 500 ng RNA using alpha and beta constant primers. Using multiplexing indices, alpha and beta chain libraries were generated apart by chain-specific third strand synthesis. TCRdb ran MiXCR on the 5' RACE reads and lists one entry per CDR3 protein. The repertoire holds approximately 12,000 distinct CDR3 sequences, with around 9.3% as singletons. The repertoire came from unfractionated whole blood and reflected all unsorted peripheral T cells.

Sequencing was performed on blood, taken before antiretroviral therapy. This chain connects TRBV6-5 to TRBJ1-3, with a possible D match to TRBD1 (6 bases). The receptor was derived from an adult with HIV infection. The donor label of this sample is uncertain. The CDR3: CASSYQPGQGNTIYF. In DNA form, the CDR3 reads TGTGCCAGCAGTTACCAACCGGGACAAGGAAACACCATATATTTT.